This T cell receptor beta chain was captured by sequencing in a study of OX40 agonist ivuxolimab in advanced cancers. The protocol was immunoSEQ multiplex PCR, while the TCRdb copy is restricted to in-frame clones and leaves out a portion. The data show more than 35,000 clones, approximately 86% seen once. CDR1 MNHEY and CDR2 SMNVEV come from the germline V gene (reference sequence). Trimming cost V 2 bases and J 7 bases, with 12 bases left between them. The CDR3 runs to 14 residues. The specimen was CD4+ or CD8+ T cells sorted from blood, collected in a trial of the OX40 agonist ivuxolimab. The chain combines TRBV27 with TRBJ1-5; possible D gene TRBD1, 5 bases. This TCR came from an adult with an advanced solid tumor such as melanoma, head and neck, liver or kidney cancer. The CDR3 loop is CASSLSRGGQPQHF. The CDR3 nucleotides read TGTGCCAGCAGTTTAAGTAGGGGTGGCCAGCCCCAGCATTTT.